This T cell receptor beta chain was sequenced in a study of T cell responses to AZD1222 COVID-19 vaccine. Trimming at V came to 11 bases and at J to 0 bases, leaving 14 bases not matched to a gene. Germline CDR1 LNHDA, CDR2 SQIVND (reference sequence). This CDR3 is built from 17 residues. TCRdb's copy holds only in-frame clones and misses some; the assay was immunoSEQ multiplex PCR. The top ten hold 0.95% to 1.1% of the sample, which has approximately 200,000 clones, over 85% seen once. The rearrangement links TRBV19 to TRBJ1-5; 9 bases map to TRBD1. This material consisted of peripheral blood, taken 28 days after the second AZD1222 dose. The TCR comes from an adult who received the AZD1222 COVID-19 vaccine. This chain's CDR3 is CASQQDRGPNSNQPQHF. CDR3 nucleotides: TGTGCCTCCCAACAGGACAGGGGACCGAATAGCAATCAGCCCCAGCATTTT.